The present T cell receptor beta chain was sequenced within a study of spatial heterogeneity in lung cancer. Study background: The follow-up PBMC samples were sequenced whenever they were available. The median time to follow-up was around two years after resection.

MiXCR, applied by TCRdb to the 5' RACE reads, yields one record per CDR3 protein. The sample has about 87,000 distinct CDR3 sequences; 15% to 20% are singletons. Time point of the sample: blood at routine non-recurrence follow-up after resection. Tumor, nontumor lung or frozen PBMC supplied whole RNA, sequenced without sorting. With 4 bases removed from V and 5 bases from J, the gap between germline ends came to 18 bases. The CDR3 length is 16 residues. The germline CDR1 and CDR2 sequences are SGHTA and FQGNSA. This clonotype originated in a male donor with early-stage non-small cell lung cancer. The sequencing here drew on PBMCs, taken at follow-up. The chain combines TRBV7-2 with TRBJ2-1; TRBD2 is a possible D gene (6 bases). CDR3 nucleotides: TGTGCCAGCAGCTATCTCCGGGTTAGCGGAAACAATGAGCAGTTCTTC. Translating it yields CASSYLRVSGNNEQFF. The complete variable domain, with remaining parts taken from reference TRBV7-2 and TRBJ2-1, reads GAGVSQSPSNKVTEKGKDVELRCDPISGHTALYWYRQSLGQGLEFLIYFQGNSAPDKSGLPSDRFSAERTGGSVSTLTIQRTQQEDSAVYLCASSYLRVSGNNEQFFGPGTRLTVL.